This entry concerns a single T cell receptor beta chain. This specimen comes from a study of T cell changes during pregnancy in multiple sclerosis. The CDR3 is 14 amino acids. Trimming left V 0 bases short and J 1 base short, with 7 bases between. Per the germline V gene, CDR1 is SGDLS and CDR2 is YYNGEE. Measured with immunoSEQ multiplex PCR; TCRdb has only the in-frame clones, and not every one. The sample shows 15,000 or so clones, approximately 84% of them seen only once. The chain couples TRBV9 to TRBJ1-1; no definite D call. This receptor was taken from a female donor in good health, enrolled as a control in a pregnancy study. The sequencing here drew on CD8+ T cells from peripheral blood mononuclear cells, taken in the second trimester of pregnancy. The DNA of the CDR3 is TGTGCCAGCAGCGTAGCGGGGAAGAACACTGAAGCTTTCTTT. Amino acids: CASSVAGKNTEAFF.